The rows below give T cell receptor beta chains drawn from one sample of a study of blood T cell repertoires in COVID-19. This table comes from immunoSEQ multiplex PCR, and its TCRdb copy is limited to in-frame clones, with some not included. Of fewer than 350,000 clones listed, around nine tenths are singletons. What was sequenced was peripheral blood. Receptors originate from a woman aged 55 to 70 with COVID-19, enrolled during active disease. CDR3s include the opening cysteine and the closing phenylalanine or tryptophan. The D gene is left open where the match is weak. Not every row has a clone size; where given, it reads once, few, many or a size class.

cdr3_aa cdr3_nt v_call clone_size j_call d_call
CASSYSRGGDTQYF TGTGCCAGCAGTTACTCGAGGGGGGGGGATACGCAGTATTTT TRBV6-5 NA TRBJ2-3 NA
CASRQRTGGNYGYTF TGCGCCAGCAGGCAGAGGACAGGGGGGAACTATGGCTACACCTTC TRBV5-1 NA TRBJ1-2 TRBD1
CASSPTSGYNTEAFF TGTGCCAGCTCACCAACGTCAGGCTACAACACTGAAGCTTTCTTT TRBV18 NA TRBJ1-1 NA
CASSFDGTGPNEKLFF TGTGCCAGCAGTTTCGATGGGACAGGACCTAATGAAAAACTGTTTTTT TRBV6-5 NA TRBJ1-4 TRBD1
CASTGTGYNEQFF TGTGCCAGTACCGGGACAGGATACAATGAGCAGTTCTTC TRBV14 NA TRBJ2-1 TRBD1
CASSLGGNEQFF TGTGCCAGCAGTTTAGGAGGGAATGAGCAGTTCTTC TRBV12-3/TRBV12-4 NA TRBJ2-1 NA
CASRPGQGYEQYF TGTGCCAGCAGACCGGGACAGGGCTACGAGCAGTACTTC TRBV2 NA TRBJ2-7 TRBD1
CATSDSGTGYYEQYF TGTGCCACCAGCGATTCAGGGACAGGCTACTACGAGCAGTACTTC TRBV15 NA TRBJ2-7 TRBD1
CASSLVLVLSGELFF TGTGCCAGCAGCTTAGTTCTAGTCCTATCCGGGGAGCTGTTTTTT TRBV7-8 once TRBJ2-2 NA
CASNLAGGNTEAFF TGTGCCAGCAACCTAGCGGGGGGAAACACTGAAGCTTTCTTT TRBV6-5 NA TRBJ1-1 NA
CASSPTLATTGTEAFF TGCGCCAGCAGCCCCACGCTAGCCACTACCGGAACTGAAGCTTTCTTT TRBV5-1 few TRBJ1-1 NA
CASSRGQGTEAFF TGTGCCAGCTCACGAGGACAGGGCACTGAAGCTTTCTTT TRBV18 few TRBJ1-1 TRBD1
CASAWGENYGYTF TGTGCCAGCGCATGGGGGGAGAACTATGGCTACACCTTC TRBV12-3/TRBV12-4 NA TRBJ1-2 NA
CASSPLGEKLFF TGTGCCAGCAGCCCCCTAGGTGAAAAACTGTTTTTT TRBV7-9 few TRBJ1-4 NA
CASSPGGYNEQFF TGTGCCAGCAGCCCCGGGGGTTACAATGAGCAGTTCTTC TRBV3-1/TRBV3-2 NA TRBJ2-1 NA
CASSSYRGYGVREKLFF TGTGCCAGCAGTTCGTACAGGGGTTACGGTGTAAGGGAAAAACTGTTTTTT TRBV27 NA TRBJ1-4 TRBD1
CVRSLRQGRDYEQYF TGTGTCAGAAGCTTACGACAGGGAAGAGACTACGAGCAGTACTTC TRBV7-5 NA TRBJ2-7 NA
CASTSDPGVGGETQYF TGTGCCAGCACCTCTGATCCGGGGGTCGGGGGAGAGACCCAGTACTTC TRBV7-6 NA TRBJ2-5 NA
CASAVSDSPNYGYTF TGTGCCAGCGCGGTTTCGGACAGTCCTAACTATGGCTACACCTTC TRBV5-6 NA TRBJ1-2 NA
CASNAGGSTDTQYF TGTGCCAGTAATGCGGGGGGGAGCACAGATACGCAGTATTTT TRBV19 NA TRBJ2-3 TRBD2
CASSPRDRETQYF TGTGCCAGCAGTCCCCGGGACAGAGAGACCCAGTACTTC TRBV6-5 once TRBJ2-5 TRBD1
CASSLAGGREQFF TGCGCCAGCAGCTTAGCGGGGGGTAGGGAGCAGTTCTTC TRBV4-1 NA TRBJ2-1 TRBD2
CASSLDRDQPQHF TGTGCCAGCAGCCTCGACAGGGATCAGCCCCAGCATTTT TRBV3-1/TRBV3-2 NA TRBJ1-5 TRBD1
CASSYSSDLRGYTF TGTGCCAGCAGTTATTCAAGCGATTTGAGGGGCTACACCTTC TRBV6-1 few TRBJ1-2 NA
CASTERGTTDTQYF TGTGCCAGCACTGAGCGGGGGACCACAGATACGCAGTATTTT TRBV9 NA TRBJ2-3 TRBD2
CASSRTGGNQPQHF TGTGCCAGCAGCCGGACAGGGGGCAATCAGCCCCAGCATTTT TRBV3-1/TRBV3-2 NA TRBJ1-5 TRBD1
CASSYQGLSEKLFF TGTGCCAGCAGTTACCAGGGATTAAGTGAAAAACTGTTTTTT TRBV6-5 NA TRBJ1-4 NA
CASSDGTGGNYGYTF TGTGCCAGCAGCGATGGGACAGGGGGCAACTATGGCTACACCTTC TRBV7-9 NA TRBJ1-2 TRBD1
CASSLGEDIQYF TGTGCCAGCAGCTTAGGGGAGGACATTCAGTACTTC TRBV7-2 NA TRBJ2-4 NA
CASSSHSRTDTQYF TGTGCCAGTAGTAGCCACTCGCGCACAGATACGCAGTATTTT TRBV19 NA TRBJ2-3 NA
CASSLTGQLSYEQYF TGCGCCAGCAGCTTGACGGGACAGCTCTCCTACGAGCAGTACTTC TRBV5-1 NA TRBJ2-7 TRBD1
CASSLQGGSGNTIYF TGTGCCAGCAGCTTGCAGGGGGGCTCTGGAAACACCATATATTTT TRBV7-6 NA TRBJ1-3 TRBD1
CASSMSSQGYYGYTF TGTGCCAGTAGTATGAGTTCACAGGGATACTATGGCTACACCTTC TRBV19 NA TRBJ1-2 NA
CASSQESYTQYF TGTGCCAGCAGCCAAGAGTCCTATACGCAGTATTTT TRBV3-1/TRBV3-2 NA TRBJ2-3 NA
CASSPSGTGGSGANVLTF TGCGCCAGCAGCCCATCCGGGACAGGGGGCTCTGGGGCCAACGTCCTGACTTTC TRBV4-1 once TRBJ2-6 TRBD1
CASKETGAKGTEAFF TGTGCCAGCAAAGAGACAGGGGCCAAGGGGACTGAAGCTTTCTTT TRBV7-3 NA TRBJ1-1 TRBD1
CAWSPTGGNQPQHF TGTGCCTGGAGTCCCACAGGGGGCAATCAGCCCCAGCATTTT TRBV30 once TRBJ1-5 TRBD1
CASSLGGMGNQPQHF TGTGCCAGCAGCCTCGGGGGTATGGGCAATCAGCCCCAGCATTTT TRBV7-9 NA TRBJ1-5 NA
CASSLGAPGGHYGYTF TGTGCCAGCAGTTTGGGGGCTCCCGGGGGGCACTATGGCTACACCTTC TRBV28 NA TRBJ1-2 NA
CASSLRENYEQYF TGTGCCAGCAGCTTGAGGGAGAACTACGAGCAGTACTTC TRBV5-4 few TRBJ2-7 NA
CASSRDQGISPLHF TGTGCCAGCAGCCGGGACCAGGGGATTTCACCCCTCCACTTT TRBV11-2 NA TRBJ1-6 NA
CASSVFFLRGTSNTEAFF TGTGCCAGCAGCGTATTTTTCTTAAGAGGGACATCGAACACTGAAGCTTTCTTT TRBV7-7 once TRBJ1-1 NA
CASSLRQGEEKLFF TGTGCCAGCAGTTTAAGACAGGGGGAGGAAAAACTGTTTTTT TRBV27 NA TRBJ1-4 TRBD1
CASSFDPDNFIGNTIYF TGTGCCAGCAGCTTTGACCCCGACAACTTCATCGGAAACACCATATATTTT TRBV6-2/TRBV6-3 NA TRBJ1-3 NA
CASSAGTPKETQYF TGTGCCAGCAGCGCCGGGACTCCCAAAGAGACCCAGTACTTC TRBV7-2 NA TRBJ2-5 NA
CATRGRGPLNYGYTF TGTGCCACCAGGGGCAGGGGCCCCCTAAACTATGGCTACACCTTC TRBV28 NA TRBJ1-2 NA
CASSLVAYEQYF TGTGCCAGCAGCTTAGTAGCCTACGAGCAGTACTTC TRBV7-9 NA TRBJ2-7 NA
CASSPGQGFLAFF TGCGCCAGCAGCCCGGGACAGGGCTTTTTAGCTTTCTTT TRBV5-1 NA TRBJ1-1 TRBD1
CASSDGRGNQPQHF TGTGCCAGCAGCGACGGGAGGGGCAATCAGCCCCAGCATTTT TRBV2 NA TRBJ1-5 NA
CASSRTSGGLVWEQFF TGTGCCAGCAGCCGGACTAGCGGGGGGTTGGTTTGGGAGCAGTTCTTC TRBV27 once TRBJ2-1 TRBD2
CASSQRGQGSVGTEAFF TGCGCCAGCAGCCAACGGGGACAGGGATCCGTTGGCACTGAAGCTTTCTTT TRBV4-1 NA TRBJ1-1 TRBD1
CASSYSDTVVSDF TGTGCCAGCAGTTACTCAGACACCGTCGTTTCAGACTTC TRBV6-5 NA TRBJ2-7 NA
CASSPLSGADVRGYGYTF TGTGCCAGCAGCCCCTTAAGTGGGGCAGACGTAAGAGGATATGGCTACACCTTC TRBV3-1/TRBV3-2 NA TRBJ1-2 NA
CASSAQQSGLNTEAFF TGCGCCAGCAGCGCTCAACAATCAGGGTTGAACACTGAAGCTTTCTTT TRBV5-1 NA TRBJ1-1 NA
CASSLTASGYQETQYF TGCGCCAGCAGCTTGACGGCTAGCGGATACCAAGAGACCCAGTACTTC TRBV5-1 NA TRBJ2-5 TRBD2
CASSLPGLAGTQYF TGTGCCAGCAGCCTTCCGGGACTAGCGGGGACCCAGTACTTC TRBV7-2 NA TRBJ2-5 TRBD2
CATKDRSFYEQYF TGTGCCACCAAGGACAGGAGTTTCTACGAGCAGTACTTC TRBV19 NA TRBJ2-7 TRBD1
CASSLTGAEAFF TGTGCCAGCTCATTGACAGGGGCTGAAGCTTTCTTT TRBV18 NA TRBJ1-1 TRBD1
CASSLGDRDTEAFF TGCGCCAGCAGCTTGGGAGACAGGGACACTGAAGCTTTCTTT TRBV5-1 NA TRBJ1-1 TRBD1
CASTKTGFGANVLTF TGTGCCAGTACAAAGACAGGGTTTGGGGCCAACGTCCTGACTTTC TRBV19 NA TRBJ2-6 TRBD1